These T cell receptor beta chains were read from a single sample in a study of PD-L1 blockade in urothelial cancer. Clones were sequenced by immunoSEQ multiplex PCR, and TCRdb holds only the in-frame ones, with some missing. The sample shows fewer than 130,000 clones, approximately 85% of them seen only once. The sample in question was PBMCs, obtained around atezolizumab (anti-PD-L1) treatment. All receptors derive from a man aged 50-60 years with urothelial cancer. Each CDR3 is given with its conserved first and last residue. D genes are given only for firm matches. Clone size is not always given. Where it is, it says once, few, many or a class for expanded clones.

v_gene	d_gene	abundance	j_gene	CDR3aa	CDR3nt
TRBV7-9	TRBD1	-	TRBJ2-6	CASSLPRTGPFSGANVLTF	TGTGCCAGCAGCTTACCCCGGACAGGGCCCTTCTCTGGGGCCAACGTCCTGACTTTC
TRBV5-1	TRBD1	once	TRBJ1-2	CASSGTGYGYTF	TGCGCCAGCAGCGGGACAGGGTATGGCTACACCTTC
TRBV25-1	-	-	TRBJ2-2	CASSEWSTAGELFF	TGTGCCAGCAGTGAATGGTCGACTGCCGGGGAGCTGTTTTTT
TRBV7-9	-	-	TRBJ1-1	CASSLPTEWNTEAFF	TGTGCCAGCAGCTTACCGACAGAGTGGAACACTGAAGCTTTCTTT
TRBV5-4	TRBD1	-	TRBJ1-6	CASSRGQGSNSPLHF	TGTGCCAGCAGCCGGGGACAGGGGTCTAATTCACCCCTCCACTTT
TRBV7-9	-	-	TRBJ2-3	CASSLALPTDTQYF	TGTGCCAGCAGCTTAGCCCTACCGACAGATACGCAGTATTTT
TRBV15	-	once	TRBJ1-1	CATSPRGFSNTEAFF	TGTGCCACCAGCCCCCGGGGATTCTCTAACACTGAAGCTTTCTTT
TRBV4-1	-	once	TRBJ1-4	CASSQGPNNEKLFF	TGCGCCAGCAGCCAGGGGCCCAATAATGAAAAACTGTTTTTT
TRBV19	-	-	TRBJ2-6	CASTPSGSGANVLTF	TGTGCCAGTACCCCCTCCGGCTCTGGGGCCAACGTCCTGACTTTC
TRBV18	TRBD1	-	TRBJ2-3	CASSPPGQGSDTQYF	TGTGCCAGCTCACCACCGGGACAGGGCTCAGATACGCAGTATTTT
TRBV19	-	once	TRBJ1-5	CAASLPGNSNQPQHF	TGTGCCGCTTCCCTCCCGGGGAATAGCAATCAGCCCCAGCATTTT
TRBV7-9	-	-	TRBJ2-1	CASRHGVNEQFF	TGTGCCAGCAGACATGGAGTCAATGAGCAGTTCTTC
TRBV19	TRBD2	-	TRBJ2-1	CASSSREGGNEQFF	TGTGCCAGTAGTTCTCGGGAGGGCGGGAATGAGCAGTTCTTC
TRBV14	TRBD1	-	TRBJ2-5	CASSGEMTGVNQETQYF	TGTGCCAGCAGCGGAGAAATGACAGGGGTGAACCAAGAGACCCAGTACTTC
TRBV27	-	-	TRBJ1-1	CASSPGVVNTEAFF	TGTGCCAGCAGTCCGGGGGTGGTGAACACTGAAGCTTTCTTT
TRBV6-1	-	-	TRBJ1-5	CASSGQTSGEPQHF	TGTGCCAGCAGTGGACAGACCTCAGGCGAGCCCCAGCATTTT
TRBV5-1	TRBD1	-	TRBJ1-1	CASIQGRGTEAFF	TGCGCCAGCATACAGGGGAGAGGTACTGAAGCTTTCTTT
TRBV19	-	-	TRBJ1-2	CASSNSGEGYGYTF	TGTGCCAGTAGTAACAGCGGGGAAGGGTATGGCTACACCTTC
TRBV28	-	once	TRBJ1-5	CASDFREGIWPQHF	TGTGCCAGCGACTTTAGGGAGGGAATCTGGCCCCAGCATTTT
TRBV6-5	TRBD2	-	TRBJ2-1	CASSSLGLAGARGQFF	TGTGCCAGCAGTTCCTTGGGACTAGCGGGAGCTAGAGGACAGTTCTTC
TRBV7-3	TRBD2	-	TRBJ2-1	CASKLSSGNNEQFF	TGTGCCAGCAAACTGTCTAGCGGTAACAATGAGCAGTTCTTC
TRBV30	TRBD1	-	TRBJ1-5	CAWSPRDRGLDQPQHF	TGTGCCTGGAGTCCCCGGGACAGGGGTTTAGATCAGCCCCAGCATTTT
TRBV19	-	-	TRBJ2-7	CASSTPGQSYEQYF	TGTGCCAGTAGTACGCCCGGACAGAGCTACGAGCAGTACTTC
TRBV18	-	-	TRBJ1-1	CASSQGFAGGTEAFF	TGTGCCAGCTCACAGGGATTTGCGGGAGGTACTGAAGCTTTCTTT
TRBV9	-	-	TRBJ1-1	CASSVDLGLYGNTEAFF	TGTGCCAGCAGCGTAGACTTGGGGCTTTACGGGAACACTGAAGCTTTCTTT
TRBV5-1	-	-	TRBJ2-1	CASSQYRDISYNEQFF	TGCGCCAGCAGTCAATACCGGGACATCTCCTACAATGAGCAGTTCTTC
TRBV7-2	-	-	TRBJ1-2	CASSQDRNYGYTF	TGTGCCAGCAGCCAGGACAGAAACTATGGCTACACCTTC
TRBV18	-	-	TRBJ1-6	CASSPGANSPLHF	TGTGCCAGCTCACCAGGGGCTAATTCACCCCTCCACTTT
TRBV7-2	-	few	TRBJ2-1	CASSRGPSEQFF	TGTGCCAGCAGCCGAGGCCCTAGTGAGCAGTTCTTC
TRBV28	-	-	TRBJ1-3	CASSFSRIGNTIYF	TGTGCCAGCAGTTTTTCTAGAATTGGAAACACCATATATTTT
TRBV5-1	-	-	TRBJ1-5	CASSLGGVNQPQHF	TGCGCCAGCAGCTTGGGCGGGGTGAATCAGCCCCAGCATTTT
TRBV30	-	-	TRBJ1-2	CAWTKTGIYGYTF	TGTGCCTGGACGAAAACAGGGATCTATGGCTACACCTTC
TRBV6-6	TRBD2	-	TRBJ2-1	CASSSTLAGGSNEQFF	TGTGCCAGCAGTTCCACCCTAGCGGGAGGGTCCAATGAGCAGTTCTTC